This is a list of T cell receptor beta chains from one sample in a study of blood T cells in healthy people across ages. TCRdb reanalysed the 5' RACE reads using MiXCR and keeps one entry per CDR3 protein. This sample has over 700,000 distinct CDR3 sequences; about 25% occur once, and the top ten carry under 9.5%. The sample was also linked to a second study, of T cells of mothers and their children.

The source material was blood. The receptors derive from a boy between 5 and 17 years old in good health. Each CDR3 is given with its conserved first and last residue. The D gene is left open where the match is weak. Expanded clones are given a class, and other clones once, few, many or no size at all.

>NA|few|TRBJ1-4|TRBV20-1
CSASTGLPEKLFF
TGCAGTGCTAGTACGGGCCTCCCGGAAAAACTGTTTTTT
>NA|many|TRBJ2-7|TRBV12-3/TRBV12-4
CASSDYYEQYF
TGTGCCAGCAGCGACTACTACGAGCAGTACTTC
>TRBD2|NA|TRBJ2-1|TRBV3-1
CASSQEDREGSAYNEQFF
TGTGCCAGCAGCCAAGAGGATAGGGAGGGATCTGCCTACAATGAGCAGTTCTTC
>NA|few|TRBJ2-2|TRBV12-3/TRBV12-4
CASSFYPGCNTGELFF
TGTGCCAGCAGTTTTTACCCGGGATGTAACACCGGGGAGCTGTTTTTT
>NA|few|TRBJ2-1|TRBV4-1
CASSQELMDSLSYNEQFF
TGCGCCAGCAGCCAAGAATTAATGGACAGCCTTTCCTACAATGAGCAGTTCTTC
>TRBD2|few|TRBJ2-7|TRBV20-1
CSVTSGGEGNGQYF
TGCAGTGTCACTAGCGGGGGGGAAGGGAACGGGCAGTACTTC
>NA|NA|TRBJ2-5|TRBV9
CASSVESRGETQYF
TGTGCCAGCAGCGTAGAGTCCAGGGGAGAGACCCAGTACTTC
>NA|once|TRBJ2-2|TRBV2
CASSVEGELFF
TGTGCCAGCAGTGTTGAGGGAGAGCTGTTTTTT
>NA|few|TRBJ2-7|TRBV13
CASSLGLGYEQYF
TGTGCCAGCAGCTTAGGCCTAGGATACGAGCAGTACTTC
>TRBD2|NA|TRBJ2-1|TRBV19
CASSQASGAYNEQFF
TGTGCCAGTAGTCAAGCTAGCGGGGCCTACAATGAGCAGTTCTTC
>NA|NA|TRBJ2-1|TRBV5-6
CASWLRMGEQFF
TGTGCCAGCTGGCTTCGGATGGGCGAGCAGTTCTTC
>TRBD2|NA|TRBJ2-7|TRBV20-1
CSALEGRGVSPEQYF
TGCAGTGCCCTCGAGGGGAGGGGCGTTTCTCCCGAGCAGTACTTC
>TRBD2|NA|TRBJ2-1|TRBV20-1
CSATFSGSAYNEQFF
TGCAGTGCTACCTTTAGCGGGAGCGCCTACAATGAGCAGTTCTTC
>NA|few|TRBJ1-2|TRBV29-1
CSVWVVYGYTF
TGCAGCGTCTGGGTGGTCTATGGCTACACCTTC
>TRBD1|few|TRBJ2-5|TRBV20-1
CSARESPGTGSVTQYF
TGCAGTGCTAGAGAGTCCCCCGGGACAGGATCAGTTACCCAGTACTTC
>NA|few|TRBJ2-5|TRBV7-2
CASSLGFRETQYF
TGTGCCAGCAGCTTAGGGTTTCGAGAGACCCAGTACTTC
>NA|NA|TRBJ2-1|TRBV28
CASSSGLNSYNEQFF
TGTGCCAGCAGTTCGGGACTCAACTCCTACAATGAGCAGTTCTTC
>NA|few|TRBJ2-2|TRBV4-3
CASSHSRPGELFF
TGCGCCAGCAGCCATTCTCGTCCCGGGGAGCTGTTTTTT
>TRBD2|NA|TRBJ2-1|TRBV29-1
CSVEGEAGRPYNEQFF
TGCAGCGTGGAGGGTGAAGCGGGAAGGCCCTACAATGAGCAGTTCTTC
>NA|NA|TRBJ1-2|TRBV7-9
CASSSTGRQSYGYTF
TGTGCCAGCAGCTCGACCGGGCGGCAAAGCTATGGCTACACCTTC
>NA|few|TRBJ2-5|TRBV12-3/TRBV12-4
CASSFAAGETQYF
TGTGCCAGCAGTTTTGCTGCGGGGGAGACCCAGTACTTC
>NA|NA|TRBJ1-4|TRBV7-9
CASSLATRNEKLFF
TGTGCCAGCAGCTTAGCAACACGGAATGAAAAACTGTTTTTT
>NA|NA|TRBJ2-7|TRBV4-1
CASSQAFREQRYEQYF
TGCGCCAGCAGCCAAGCATTTAGGGAGCAAAGATACGAGCAGTACTTC
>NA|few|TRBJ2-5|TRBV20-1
CSAPRAETQYF
TGCAGTGCTCCTAGGGCAGAGACCCAGTACTTC
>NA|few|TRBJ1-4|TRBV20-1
CSAGEKLFF
TGCAGTGCTGGGGAAAAACTGTTTTTT
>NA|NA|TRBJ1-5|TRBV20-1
CSARDLGRAPLGNQPQHF
TGCAGTGCTAGAGATCTGGGCAGGGCCCCCCTGGGCAATCAGCCCCAGCATTTT
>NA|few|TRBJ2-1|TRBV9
CASSFANEQFF
TGTGCCAGCAGCTTCGCCAATGAGCAGTTCTTC
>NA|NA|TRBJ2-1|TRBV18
CASSPNRGGTFMYSYNEQFF
TGTGCCAGCTCACCAAACAGGGGGGGCACCTTCATGTACTCCTACAATGAGCAGTTCTTC
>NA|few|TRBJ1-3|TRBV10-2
CASSVTKSSGNTIYF
TGCGCCAGCAGTGTTACCAAATCCTCTGGAAACACCATATATTTT
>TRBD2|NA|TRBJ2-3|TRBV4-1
CASSPQAGAPDTQYF
TGCGCCAGCAGCCCCCAAGCGGGGGCCCCAGATACGCAGTATTTT